This T cell receptor (beta chain) comes out of a study of shared clonotypes between healthy human individuals. There are 17 residues in the CDR3. CDR1 is PRHDT and CDR2 is FYEKMQ in the germline V gene (reference sequence). The junction had 7 bases not matched to a gene; V was cut back by 2 bases and J by 4 bases. Method: immunoSEQ multiplex PCR; TCRdb's copy keeps in-frame clones and lacks some. The sample lists about 450,000 clones; around 80% were seen once. The sequencing sample was made of PBMCs. V is TRBV13 and J is TRBJ2-1, with 11 bases fitting TRBD2. The sequence was obtained from a middle-aged woman in good health. Some clones in this sample may be carry-over from other donors' samples. CDR3 sequence: CASSLWGTSGAYNEQFF. The CDR3 region has the DNA TGTGCCAGCAGCTTATGGGGGACTAGCGGAGCTTACAATGAGCAGTTCTTC.